The entry that follows covers one TCR beta chain sequence. Its antigen is unknown. This specimen belongs to a study of cytomegalovirus exposure and HLA in healthy donors. Turning to the study itself: Caucasian-associated ancestry cluster membership applied to about 77% of around 400 genotyped donors.

The CDR3 loop spans 16 amino acids. The germline CDR1 and CDR2 sequences are SGDLS and YYNGEE. Unmatched junction bases numbered 10, after V lost 4 bases and J lost 1 base. General study points: As a later analysis showed, a missense DCLRE1C variant was linked to trimming of TCR beta V- and J-genes. An analysis was carried out later, and it reportedly showed fewer N-insertions in an Asian-associated ancestry cluster than the approximately 700-donor mean. Researchers had no immune exposure information except CMV serostatus available.

Vbeta (60) and Jbeta (13) primers were used in the PCR. Profiling relied on immunoSEQ multiplex PCR, and the TCRdb table lists in-frame clones only, not all of them. The sample lists some 170,000 clones, over 75% seen once, with 1.5% to 2% in the top ten. Material: PBMCs. This chain joins TRBV9 and TRBJ2-7, with 8 bases aligning to TRBD2. This receptor was obtained from a woman in her twenties or thirties in good health and CMV-seronegative. CDR3 protein: CASSPHRGGRSYEQYF. The CDR3 coding sequence is TGTGCCAGCAGCCCCCACCGGGGGGGCCGATCCTACGAGCAGTACTTC.